A selection of T cell receptor beta chains follows, all from one sample in a study of Ad26.COV2.S vaccination and SARS-CoV-2 variants. Profiling relied on immunoSEQ multiplex PCR, and the TCRdb table lists in-frame clones only, not all of them. The data show over 400,000 clones, approximately 92% seen once. The source was peripheral blood, collected in a trial of Ad26.COV2.S vaccine versus placebo. These TCRs come from a person between 18 and 60 years old who received the Ad26.COV2.S COVID-19 vaccine or a placebo. The CDR3 runs from the conserved cysteine through the conserved F or W. The D gene is left open where the match is weak. Rows may omit the clone size; those that give it use once, few, many or a size class.

j_gene: TRBJ1-5
abundance: -
d_gene: -
v_gene: TRBV2
CDR3nt: TGTGCCAGCTCTACCCCAGGGAGGACCGGGGTCAATCAGCCCCAGCATTTT
CDR3aa: CASSTPGRTGVNQPQHF

j_gene: TRBJ1-5
abundance: once
d_gene: -
v_gene: TRBV30
CDR3nt: TGTGCCTGGAGTGGGGTTTATAGCAATCAGCCCCAGCATTTT
CDR3aa: CAWSGVYSNQPQHF

j_gene: TRBJ1-5
abundance: -
d_gene: TRBD1
v_gene: TRBV18
CDR3nt: TGTGCCAGCTCACCGGGACAGGTCAGCAATCAGCCCCAGCATTTT
CDR3aa: CASSPGQVSNQPQHF

j_gene: TRBJ2-1
abundance: once
d_gene: TRBD1
v_gene: TRBV7-2
CDR3nt: TGTGCCAGCAGCTCCTTAATATGGACAGGGGGAAATGAGCAGTTCTTC
CDR3aa: CASSSLIWTGGNEQFF

j_gene: TRBJ1-1
abundance: -
d_gene: -
v_gene: TRBV9
CDR3nt: TGTGCCAGCAGCCTCGGTGGGACGCTTGTTGAAGCTTTCTTT
CDR3aa: CASSLGGTLVEAFF

j_gene: TRBJ1-6
abundance: -
d_gene: -
v_gene: TRBV7-2
CDR3nt: TGTGCCAGCAGCTTAGCGTGGGGTGGAAATTCACCCCTCCACTTT
CDR3aa: CASSLAWGGNSPLHF

j_gene: TRBJ1-2
abundance: -
d_gene: TRBD1
v_gene: TRBV27
CDR3nt: TGTGCCAGCTATTGGGGGACAGAACCTATTAACTATGGCTACACCTTC
CDR3aa: CASYWGTEPINYGYTF

j_gene: TRBJ2-7
abundance: -
d_gene: -
v_gene: TRBV7-9
CDR3nt: TGTGCCAGCAGCGACCCGTCCGGAGGGGGACAGCAGTACTTC
CDR3aa: CASSDPSGGGQQYF

j_gene: TRBJ2-3
abundance: -
d_gene: -
v_gene: TRBV29-1
CDR3nt: TGCAGCCTTGCCACTATTGACACAGATACGCAGTATTTT
CDR3aa: CSLATIDTDTQYF

j_gene: TRBJ1-2
abundance: -
d_gene: TRBD1
v_gene: TRBV19
CDR3nt: TGTGCCAGTAGTCCAGGGACAGGACGTGGCTACACCTTC
CDR3aa: CASSPGTGRGYTF

j_gene: TRBJ1-2
abundance: -
d_gene: -
v_gene: TRBV5-1
CDR3nt: TGCGCCAGCAGCTTGGCCAATCTAGGAGGCTATGGCTACACCTTC
CDR3aa: CASSLANLGGYGYTF

j_gene: TRBJ2-7
abundance: -
d_gene: -
v_gene: TRBV18
CDR3nt: TGTGCCAGCTCACCTGCCCCGGCACGGGAGTCCTACGAGCAGTACTTC
CDR3aa: CASSPAPARESYEQYF

j_gene: TRBJ1-1
abundance: -
d_gene: TRBD1
v_gene: TRBV10-3
CDR3nt: TGTGCCATCAGTGACCAGACAGGGAGGACTGAAGCTTTCTTT
CDR3aa: CAISDQTGRTEAFF

j_gene: TRBJ1-2
abundance: few
d_gene: TRBD1
v_gene: TRBV4-1
CDR3nt: TGCGCCAGCAGCCAAGTTTCCGGACAGGGGGCGCGAGGCTACACCTTC
CDR3aa: CASSQVSGQGARGYTF

j_gene: TRBJ2-3
abundance: -
d_gene: TRBD2
v_gene: TRBV5-1
CDR3nt: TGCGCCAGCAGCGTAGCGGGAGGGCCTTCAACAGATACGCAGTATTTT
CDR3aa: CASSVAGGPSTDTQYF

j_gene: TRBJ1-4
abundance: -
d_gene: -
v_gene: TRBV4-2
CDR3nt: TGTGCCAGCAGCCACACCCCCGGACGGATAAATGAAAAACTGTTTTTT
CDR3aa: CASSHTPGRINEKLFF

j_gene: TRBJ1-1
abundance: once
d_gene: -
v_gene: TRBV10-3
CDR3nt: TGTGCCACCCTGGAAGGGCTTAACACTGAAGCTTTCTTT
CDR3aa: CATLEGLNTEAFF

j_gene: TRBJ2-5
abundance: few
d_gene: -
v_gene: TRBV14
CDR3nt: TGTGCCAGTAGGAGGGCCCTCTGGGAGACCCAGTACTTC
CDR3aa: CASRRALWETQYF

j_gene: TRBJ2-5
abundance: -
d_gene: -
v_gene: TRBV5-6
CDR3nt: TGTGCCAGCAGCGTGAGAAGGATCGGGGAGACCCAGTACTTC
CDR3aa: CASSVRRIGETQYF

j_gene: TRBJ2-5
abundance: -
d_gene: TRBD1
v_gene: TRBV19
CDR3nt: TGTGCCAGTGGGGAGACAGGGGTGGTCAAGACCCAGTACTTC
CDR3aa: CASGETGVVKTQYF

j_gene: TRBJ1-1
abundance: -
d_gene: -
v_gene: TRBV12-2
CDR3nt: TGTGCAAGTCGCTTGGGACAGAACACTGAAGCTTTCTTT
CDR3aa: CASRLGQNTEAFF

j_gene: TRBJ1-6
abundance: -
d_gene: -
v_gene: TRBV12-3/TRBV12-4
CDR3nt: TGTGCCAGCAGTTTATCCAATTCACCCCTCCACTTT
CDR3aa: CASSLSNSPLHF

j_gene: TRBJ2-1
abundance: -
d_gene: TRBD2
v_gene: TRBV10-2
CDR3nt: TGCGCCAGCACTTCCATCACTAGCGTTCTTCTCAATGAGCAGTTCTTC
CDR3aa: CASTSITSVLLNEQFF

j_gene: TRBJ2-7
abundance: few
d_gene: TRBD2
v_gene: TRBV13
CDR3nt: TGTGCCAGCAGCTTTTGGAGCGGGATCGAGCAGTACTTC
CDR3aa: CASSFWSGIEQYF

j_gene: TRBJ2-3
abundance: -
d_gene: TRBD2
v_gene: TRBV11-2
CDR3nt: TGTGCCAGCAGCTTAGCCTGGCCGGGGCGGGGGGTTAGAGATACGCAGTATTTT
CDR3aa: CASSLAWPGRGVRDTQYF

j_gene: TRBJ1-1
abundance: -
d_gene: TRBD1
v_gene: TRBV2
CDR3nt: TGTGCCAGCAGCACCGGGACAGGGATCCGGCGGGCTTTCTTT
CDR3aa: CASSTGTGIRRAFF

j_gene: TRBJ2-2
abundance: -
d_gene: TRBD2
v_gene: TRBV10-3
CDR3nt: TGTGCCATCAGTGATGCTAGCGGGAAGGGCACCGGGGAGCTGTTTTTT
CDR3aa: CAISDASGKGTGELFF

j_gene: TRBJ2-7
abundance: -
d_gene: TRBD1
v_gene: TRBV7-9
CDR3nt: TGTGCCAGCAGTCCCGGGACAGGGGCACGGGAGCAGTACTTC
CDR3aa: CASSPGTGAREQYF

j_gene: TRBJ2-5
abundance: once
d_gene: TRBD1
v_gene: TRBV7-2
CDR3nt: TGTGCCAGCAGCTTAGCTATTGGGACAGGGCAAGAGACCCAGTACTTC
CDR3aa: CASSLAIGTGQETQYF

j_gene: TRBJ2-1
abundance: -
d_gene: TRBD2
v_gene: TRBV3-1/TRBV3-2
CDR3nt: TGTGCCAGCAGCCAAGGCTTAGCGGGAGCGGGGAATGAGCAGTTCTTC
CDR3aa: CASSQGLAGAGNEQFF

j_gene: TRBJ2-1
abundance: -
d_gene: -
v_gene: TRBV24-1
CDR3nt: TGTGCCACCAGTGGCGTCGGGGGCAAGGATGAGCAGTTCTTC
CDR3aa: CATSGVGGKDEQFF

j_gene: TRBJ1-5
abundance: -
d_gene: -
v_gene: TRBV7-6
CDR3nt: TGTGCCAGCAGTTCGGGTGGTAATCAGCCCCAGCATTTT
CDR3aa: CASSSGGNQPQHF

j_gene: TRBJ1-4
abundance: -
d_gene: -
v_gene: TRBV10-1
CDR3nt: TGCGCCAGCAGTGGCGGAGCAAGGTGCGAAAAACTGTTTTTT
CDR3aa: CASSGGARCEKLFF

j_gene: TRBJ2-3
abundance: -
d_gene: -
v_gene: TRBV11-1
CDR3nt: TGTGCCAGCAGCGGGGACCTATCTAGCACAGATACGCAGTATTTT
CDR3aa: CASSGDLSSTDTQYF

j_gene: TRBJ1-1
abundance: -
d_gene: -
v_gene: TRBV6-5
CDR3nt: TGTGCCAGCAGTTTATCTGGGGGAGCTTTCTTT
CDR3aa: CASSLSGGAFF

j_gene: TRBJ1-5
abundance: -
d_gene: -
v_gene: TRBV5-1
CDR3nt: TGCGCCAGCAGTCTCAGGGCCGATCAGCCCCAGCATTTT
CDR3aa: CASSLRADQPQHF

j_gene: TRBJ1-4
abundance: -
d_gene: -
v_gene: TRBV28
CDR3nt: TGTGCCAGCAAGACGGAGGACGACCCAACTAATGAAAAACTGTTTTTT
CDR3aa: CASKTEDDPTNEKLFF

j_gene: TRBJ2-1
abundance: -
d_gene: -
v_gene: TRBV5-8
CDR3nt: TGTGCCAGCAGCTTGGCGGGACGTGGCAATGAGCAGTTCTTC
CDR3aa: CASSLAGRGNEQFF

j_gene: TRBJ1-6
abundance: -
d_gene: -
v_gene: TRBV7-2
CDR3nt: TGTGCCAGCAGCCGGACAGATACAAATTCACCCCTCCACTTT
CDR3aa: CASSRTDTNSPLHF

j_gene: TRBJ1-5
abundance: -
d_gene: TRBD1
v_gene: TRBV7-9
CDR3nt: TGTGCCAGCAGCTCCGGGACAGGGAGGAATCAGCCCCAGCATTTT
CDR3aa: CASSSGTGRNQPQHF

j_gene: TRBJ2-1
abundance: -
d_gene: TRBD1
v_gene: TRBV19
CDR3nt: TGTGCCAGTAGTCTGGACAGGGGATCCTACAATGAGCAGTTCTTC
CDR3aa: CASSLDRGSYNEQFF

j_gene: TRBJ2-5
abundance: -
d_gene: -
v_gene: TRBV20-1
CDR3nt: TGCAGTGCTAGCTTTCGAGGTTCCCAGTACTTC
CDR3aa: CSASFRGSQYF

j_gene: TRBJ1-2
abundance: -
d_gene: TRBD1
v_gene: TRBV19
CDR3nt: TGTGCCAGTAGTGCTGACCCTACAGGGGCTCCCTATGGCTACACCTTC
CDR3aa: CASSADPTGAPYGYTF

j_gene: TRBJ1-4
abundance: -
d_gene: TRBD1
v_gene: TRBV5-1
CDR3nt: TGCGCCAGCAGCTTCTTCGGGACAGGCCCCACTGAAAAACTGTTTTTT
CDR3aa: CASSFFGTGPTEKLFF

j_gene: TRBJ1-1
abundance: -
d_gene: TRBD1
v_gene: TRBV5-1
CDR3nt: TGCGCCAGCAGCTATGGACAGGGCGGCACTGAAGCTTTCTTT
CDR3aa: CASSYGQGGTEAFF

j_gene: TRBJ2-7
abundance: -
d_gene: TRBD2
v_gene: TRBV28
CDR3nt: TGTGCCAGCAGTCTGCTAGCGGGGGGGGAACAGTACTTC
CDR3aa: CASSLLAGGEQYF

j_gene: TRBJ2-7
abundance: -
d_gene: TRBD1
v_gene: TRBV6-5
CDR3nt: TGTGCCAGCAGTACGATGGGACAGTCCTACGAGCAGTACTTC
CDR3aa: CASSTMGQSYEQYF

j_gene: TRBJ2-7
abundance: -
d_gene: TRBD2
v_gene: TRBV6-2/TRBV6-3
CDR3nt: TGTGCCAGCAGTCACCTAGCGGTGTACTCCTACGAGCAGTACTTC
CDR3aa: CASSHLAVYSYEQYF

j_gene: TRBJ1-5
abundance: -
d_gene: -
v_gene: TRBV5-4
CDR3nt: TGTGCCAGCAGCTTGTGGGGGGGGGATCAGCCCCAGCATTTT
CDR3aa: CASSLWGGDQPQHF

j_gene: TRBJ1-2
abundance: once
d_gene: -
v_gene: TRBV4-3
CDR3nt: TGCGCCAGCAGCCAAGGGACTATGACAGCCTTCTATGGCTACACCTTC
CDR3aa: CASSQGTMTAFYGYTF

j_gene: TRBJ2-5
abundance: -
d_gene: TRBD2
v_gene: TRBV19
CDR3nt: TGTGCCAGTAGTAGCAACGGGGGGGAGACCCAGTACTTC
CDR3aa: CASSSNGGETQYF

j_gene: TRBJ2-1
abundance: -
d_gene: -
v_gene: TRBV13
CDR3nt: TGTGCCAGCAGCCCCAGAGGGGTCGGGCAGTTCTTC
CDR3aa: CASSPRGVGQFF